This paragraph reports one TCR beta chain. It was negative isolation that provided the CD8+ and CD4+ T cells, whereas TEMRA cells were enriched by FACS. These data belong to a study of CD8 T cells in Susac syndrome. RNA in amounts of 0.5 to 1 ug was reverse transcribed with random hexamers. Across 54 Vbeta and 13 Jbeta, TCR beta CDR3 was amplified with immunoSEQ multiplex PCR. TCRdb reanalysed the immunoSEQ multiplex PCR reads using MiXCR and keeps one entry per CDR3 protein. The table has approximately 120,000 distinct CDR3 sequences, around 94% seen once. The CDR3 sequence is 13 residues long. The V end lost 6 bases, the J end lost 4 bases, and 11 bases lay between the germline ends. Looked up from germline, CDR1 is ENHRY and CDR2 is SYGVKD.

The sequence was obtained from a human donor in good health. The rearrangement uses TRBV10-3 and TRBJ2-3, with D perhaps TRBD2 (6 bases). Material: CD4+ T cells from PBMCs. As DNA, the CDR3 is TGTGCCATCAGCCCCGGGACTTCAGATACGCAGTATTTT. Protein: CAISPGTSDTQYF.